One sample yielded the 14 T cell receptor beta chains listed below, sequenced in a study of CD8+ T cells in alopecia areata. RNA extraction was followed by reverse transcription into cDNA, which acted as the sequencing template. TCRdb's copy holds only in-frame clones and misses some; the assay was immunoSEQ multiplex PCR. The sample gives about 150,000 clones, 55% of which show up once; less than 5% is in the top ten. The material sequenced was CD4+ T cells sorted from blood. The origin of the receptors is a human donor in good health.

The gene calls are TRBV4-1 and TRBJ1-5, with D uncertain. The germline gives CDR1 MGHRA, CDR2 YSYEKL. The CDR3 is 18 residues long. Trimming stripped 4 bases from V and 2 bases from J, with 21 bases between. Here the CDR3 DNA reads TGCGCCAGCAGCCGGCGGACGGCGGCCCTAGCAGGCAATCAGCCCCAGCATTTT. Translation gives CASSRRTAALAGNQPQHF.

The chain joins TRBV29-1 to TRBJ2-5, with 10 positions matching TRBD1. Germline V gene sequence: CDR1 SQVTM, CDR2 ANQGSEA. This CDR3 has 15 residues. J lost 5 bases, V lost 7 bases, and 13 bases had no gene match. The CDR3 region is CSAPALDRGDETQYF. The DNA for the CDR3 is TGCAGCGCGCCGGCCCTGGACAGGGGGGACGAGACCCAGTACTTC. Drawing the rest from reference TRBV29-1 and TRBJ2-5, the complete variable domain is SAVISQKPSRDICQRGTSLTIQCQVDSQVTMMFWYRQQPGQSLTLIATANQGSEATYESGFVIDKFPISRPNLTFSTLTVSNMSPEDSSIYLCSAPALDRGDETQYFGPGTRLLVL.

This rearrangement joins TRBV25-1 to TRBJ2-1; unclear D gene. Germline V gene data show CDR1 as MGHDK and CDR2 as SYGVNS. With 3 bases removed from V and 6 bases from J, the gap between germline ends came to 9 bases. The CDR3 has 13 amino acids. The DNA of the CDR3 is TGTGCCAGCAGTGAGGTCGGGTTCAATGAGCAGTTCTTC. It encodes CASSEVGFNEQFF. The full variable domain, its missing parts supplied by reference TRBV25-1 and TRBJ2-1, is EADIYQTPRYLVIGTGKKITLECSQTMGHDKMYWYQQDPGMELHLIHYSYGVNSTEKGDLSSESTVSRIRTEHFPLTLESARPSHTSQYLCASSEVGFNEQFFGPGTRLTVL.

The J gene is TRBJ1-5, the V gene TRBV6-6; D remains ambiguous. CDR1 MNHNY and CDR2 SVGAGI come from the germline V gene (reference sequence). V was trimmed by 2 bases and J by 7 bases, leaving 9 bases between them. The CDR3 consists of 13 residues. The CDR3 nucleotides are TGTGCCAGCAGTTACGTTTGGGGACAGCCCCAGCATTTT. Translating gives CASSYVWGQPQHF.

V is TRBV4-1 and J is TRBJ1-5, with D perhaps matching TRBD1 (6 bases). V shed 4 bases and J shed 4 bases, with 20 bases lying between them. This CDR3 spans 17 amino acids. Germline loops: CDR1 MGHRA, CDR2 YSYEKL. The CDR3 spells CASSRAASGTPNQPQHF. The CDR3 DNA reads TGCGCCAGCAGCCGCGCCGCTTCTGGGACACCTAATCAGCCCCAGCATTTT.

V is TRBV29-1 and J is TRBJ1-1; a possible D gene is TRBD1 (5 bases). This CDR3 is 13 amino acids long. V was pared by 7 bases and J by 1 base, with 13 bases between. Germline V gives CDR1 SQVTM, CDR2 ANQGSEA. The DNA for the CDR3 is TGCAGCGCTAGAGGACATTCGAACACTGAAGCTTTCTTT. Translation: CSARGHSNTEAFF.

There are a few counts of this clone. The chain recombines TRBV19 with TRBJ2-3; D uncertain. V dropped 3 bases and J dropped 6 bases, with 13 bases sitting between them. The germline V gene has CDR1 LNHDA and CDR2 SQIVND (reference sequence). The CDR3 spans 14 residues. The CDR3 coding sequence is TGTGCCAGTAGTATTTCCCACCTTGGGGATACGCAGTATTTT. Amino acids: CASSISHLGDTQYF.

In its sample, this clone was seen a few times. V and J are TRBV21-1 and TRBJ2-7; the DNA was not compared with TRBD2, the D call given in the table. TRBV21-1 is reported as a pseudogene. This CDR3 has 16 amino acids. The CDR3 region has the DNA TGTGCCAGCAGACCCTGGGCTAGCGGGGGCCGCTACGAGCAGTACTTC. Translating it yields CASRPWASGGRYEQYF.

The V call is TRBV30, the J call TRBJ1-5; D not certain. The CDR3 is 15 amino acids. V was trimmed by 0 bases and J by 0 bases, leaving 9 bases between them. Germline-derived CDR1 and CDR2 are GTSNPN and SVGIG (reference sequence). CDR3 amino acids: CAWSVGFLSNQPQHF. The CDR3 nucleotides are TGTGCCTGGAGTGTAGGGTTCCTTAGCAATCAGCCCCAGCATTTT.

This clone was picked up a small number of times. The chain has TRBV27 and TRBJ2-5, with 12 nucleotides matching TRBD2. The CDR3 length is 16 residues. CDR1 is MNHEY and CDR2 is SMNVEV in the germline V gene (reference sequence). With 6 bases clipped from V and 9 bases from J, the junction kept 14 bases outside the gene matches. CDR3 nucleotide sequence: TGTGCCAGCAGGAAAGCCGGACTAGCGGGGCGCGGGGCCCAGTACTTC. It yields the protein CASRKAGLAGRGAQYF.

The V gene is TRBV4-1, the J gene TRBJ1-4; D gene ambiguous. The CDR3 has 15 residues. The germline CDR1 and CDR2 sequences are MGHRA and YSYEKL. V gave up 0 bases and J gave up 6 bases, with 11 bases separating them. The CDR3 is CASSQDVAGDEKLFF. In DNA, the CDR3 is TGCGCCAGCAGCCAAGATGTGGCCGGGGATGAAAAACTGTTTTTT.

The V and J genes are TRBV10-2 and TRBJ1-1; D unclear. The CDR3 is made up of 12 amino acids. Germline V CDR1 and CDR2: WSHSY, SAAADI. The V end lost 1 base, the J end lost 0 bases, and 0 bases lay between the germline ends. CDR3 nucleotide sequence: TGCGCCAGCAGTGAGTTGAACACTGAAGCTTTCTTT. Its translation is CASSELNTEAFF.

About this clone: The same CDR3 can be traced to other DNA sequences in this sample. The chain links TRBV30 to TRBJ2-7, with unresolved D. V lost 5 bases, J lost 1 base, and 6 bases lay in between. The CDR3 sequence is 11 residues long. Looked up from germline, CDR1 is GTSNPN and CDR2 is SVGIG (reference sequence). In nucleotides, the CDR3 is TGTGCCTGGGGTCAGTCCTACGAGCAGTACTTC. Translation gives CAWGQSYEQYF.

The chain has TRBV15 and TRBJ2-2; D remains unclear. CDR1 is LNHNV and CDR2 is YYDKDF in the germline V gene (reference sequence). With 3 bases removed from V and 7 bases from J, the gap between germline ends came to 9 bases. This CDR3 contains 13 residues. The CDR3 nucleotides read TGTGCCACCAGCAGGCCCACGAGCGGGGAGCTGTTTTTT. Encoded protein: CATSRPTSGELFF.